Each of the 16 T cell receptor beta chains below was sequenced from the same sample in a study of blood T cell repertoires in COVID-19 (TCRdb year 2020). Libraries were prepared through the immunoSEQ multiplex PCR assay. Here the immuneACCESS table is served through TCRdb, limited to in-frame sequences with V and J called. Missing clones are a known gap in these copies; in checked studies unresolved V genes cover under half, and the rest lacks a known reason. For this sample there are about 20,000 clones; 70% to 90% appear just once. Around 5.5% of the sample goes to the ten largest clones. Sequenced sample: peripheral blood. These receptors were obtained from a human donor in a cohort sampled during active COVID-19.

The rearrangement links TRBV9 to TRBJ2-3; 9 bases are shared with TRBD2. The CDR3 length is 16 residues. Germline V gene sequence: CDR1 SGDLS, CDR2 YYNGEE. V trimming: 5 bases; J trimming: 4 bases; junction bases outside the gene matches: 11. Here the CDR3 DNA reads TGTGCCAGCAGTCCCCGTAGCGGGAGATCAGCAGATACGCAGTATTTT. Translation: CASSPRSGRSADTQYF.

The CDR3, as DNA: TGTGCCAGTAGTATAGATATGCGGGATCAGCCCCAGCATTTT. This sequence encodes CASSIDMRDQPQHF. The rearrangement joins TRBV19 to TRBJ1-5; D is unclear. Germline assignment: CDR1 LNHDA and CDR2 SQIVND (reference sequence). With 0 bases removed from V and 5 bases from J, the gap between germline ends came to 8 bases. The CDR3 is 14 residues long. The full variable domain, with the rest looked up from reference TRBV19 and TRBJ1-5, is DGGITQSPKYLFRKEGQNVTLSCEQNLNHDAMYWYRQDPGQGLRLIYYSQIVNDFQKGDIAEGYSVSREKKESFPLTVTSAQKNPTAFYLCASSIDMRDQPQHFGDGTRLSIL.

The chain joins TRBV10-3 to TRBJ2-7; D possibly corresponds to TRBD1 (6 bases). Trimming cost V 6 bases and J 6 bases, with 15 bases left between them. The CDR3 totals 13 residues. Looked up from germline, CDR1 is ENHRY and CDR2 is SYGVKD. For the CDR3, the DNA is TGTGCCATCAGAGGGGGTGGAGTATCCGAGCAGTACTTC. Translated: CAIRGGGVSEQYF.

The CDR3 DNA sequence: TGTGCCAGCAGCCCAGTCAGGGGGAAGGACACTGAAGCTTTCTTT. Translated: CASSPVRGKDTEAFF. This chain links TRBV11-2 with TRBJ1-1, with 7 positions matching TRBD1. CDR1 and CDR2 (germline): SGHAT, FQNNGV. The CDR3 loop spans 15 amino acids. The V gene end was trimmed by 5 bases and the J gene end by 3 bases; junction bases not matched to a gene: 9.

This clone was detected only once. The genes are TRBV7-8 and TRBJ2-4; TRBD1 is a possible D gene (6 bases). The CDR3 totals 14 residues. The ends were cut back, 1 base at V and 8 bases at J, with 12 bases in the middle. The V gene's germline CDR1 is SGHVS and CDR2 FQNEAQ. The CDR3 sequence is CASSLGGGKDIQYF. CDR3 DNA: TGTGCCAGCAGCTTAGGAGGGGGTAAGGACATTCAGTACTTC.

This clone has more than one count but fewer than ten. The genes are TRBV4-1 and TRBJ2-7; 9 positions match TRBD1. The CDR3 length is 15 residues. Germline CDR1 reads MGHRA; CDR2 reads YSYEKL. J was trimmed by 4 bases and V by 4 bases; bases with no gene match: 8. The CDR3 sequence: CASSPDPDRGYEQYF. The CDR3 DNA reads TGCGCCAGCAGCCCCGACCCGGACAGGGGTTACGAGCAGTACTTC.

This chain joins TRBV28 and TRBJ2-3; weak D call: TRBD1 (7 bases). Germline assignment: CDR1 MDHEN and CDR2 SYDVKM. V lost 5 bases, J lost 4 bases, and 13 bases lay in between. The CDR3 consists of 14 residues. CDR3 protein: CASSPGGGADTQYF. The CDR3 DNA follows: TGTGCCAGCAGTCCAGGGGGAGGCGCAGATACGCAGTATTTT.

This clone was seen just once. CDR3 sequence (DNA): TGTGCCAGCAGCTCCCTCGCTAACTATGGCTACACCTTC. It encodes CASSSLANYGYTF. The J gene is TRBJ1-2, the V gene TRBV27; D not resolved. CDR1 is MNHEY and CDR2 is SMNVEV in the germline V gene (reference sequence). Trimming removed 6 bases at V and 0 bases at J, with 8 bases between. CDR3 length: 13 amino acids.

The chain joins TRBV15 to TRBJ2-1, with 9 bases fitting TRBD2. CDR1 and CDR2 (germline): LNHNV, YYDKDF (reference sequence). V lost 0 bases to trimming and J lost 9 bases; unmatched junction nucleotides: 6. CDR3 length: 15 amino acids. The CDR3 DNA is TGTGCCACCAGCAGAGATAGTAGCGGGAGCGGTGAGCAGTTCTTC. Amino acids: CATSRDSSGSGEQFF.

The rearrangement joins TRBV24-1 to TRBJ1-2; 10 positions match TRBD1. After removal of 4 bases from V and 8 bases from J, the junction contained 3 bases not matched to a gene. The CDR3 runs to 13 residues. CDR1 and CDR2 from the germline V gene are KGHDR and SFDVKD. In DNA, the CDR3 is TGTGCCACCAGTGAAGGACAGGGGGACGGCTACACCTTC. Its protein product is CATSEGQGDGYTF.

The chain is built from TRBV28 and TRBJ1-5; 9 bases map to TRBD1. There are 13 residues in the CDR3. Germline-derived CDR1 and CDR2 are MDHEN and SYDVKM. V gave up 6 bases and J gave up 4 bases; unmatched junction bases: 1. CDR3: CASRGTGNQPQHF. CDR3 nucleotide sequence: TGTGCCAGCAGAGGGACAGGGAATCAGCCCCAGCATTTT.

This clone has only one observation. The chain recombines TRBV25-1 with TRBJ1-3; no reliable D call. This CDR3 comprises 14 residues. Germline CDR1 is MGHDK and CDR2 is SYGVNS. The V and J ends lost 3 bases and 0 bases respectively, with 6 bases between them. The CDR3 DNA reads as TGTGCCAGCAGTGACCCCAACTCTGGAAACACCATATATTTT. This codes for CASSDPNSGNTIYF.

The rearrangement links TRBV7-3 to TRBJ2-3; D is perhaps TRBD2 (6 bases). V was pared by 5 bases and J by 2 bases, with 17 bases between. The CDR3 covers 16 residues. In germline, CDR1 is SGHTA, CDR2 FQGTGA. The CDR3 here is CASSPHPAGNTDTQYF. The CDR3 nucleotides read TGTGCCAGCAGCCCCCATCCAGCGGGCAACACAGATACGCAGTATTTT.

In nucleotides, the CDR3 is TGCGCCAGCAGCTTGGGGCAGGGAGGCGGGGAGCTGTTTTTT. It is translated as CASSLGQGGGELFF. This chain uses TRBV5-1 with TRBJ2-2; perhaps TRBD2 as D (6 bases). The CDR3 has 14 residues. The germline V gene has CDR1 SGHRS and CDR2 YFSETQ. V was clipped by 0 bases and J by 7 bases, with 10 bases between them.

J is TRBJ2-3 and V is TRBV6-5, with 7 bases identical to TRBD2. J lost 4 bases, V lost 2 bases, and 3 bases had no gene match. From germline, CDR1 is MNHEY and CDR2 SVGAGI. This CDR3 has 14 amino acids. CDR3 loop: CASSYLTSPDTQYF. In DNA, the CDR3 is TGTGCCAGCAGTTACCTGACTAGCCCAGATACGCAGTATTTT.

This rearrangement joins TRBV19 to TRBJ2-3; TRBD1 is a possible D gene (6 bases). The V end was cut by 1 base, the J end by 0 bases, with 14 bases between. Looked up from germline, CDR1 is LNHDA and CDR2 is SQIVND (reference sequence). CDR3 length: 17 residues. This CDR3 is CASSIGSGTYSTDTQYF. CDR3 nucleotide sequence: TGTGCCAGTAGTATAGGATCCGGGACATATAGCACAGATACGCAGTATTTT. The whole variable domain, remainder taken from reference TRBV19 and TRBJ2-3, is DGGITQSPKYLFRKEGQNVTLSCEQNLNHDAMYWYRQDPGQGLRLIYYSQIVNDFQKGDIAEGYSVSREKKESFPLTVTSAQKNPTAFYLCASSIGSGTYSTDTQYFGPGTRLTVL.